This T cell receptor beta chain came from a study of blood T cell repertoires in COVID-19 (dated by TCRdb to the early 2020s). About the study as a whole: Samples covering the acute and convalescent phases of COVID-19 were provided by collaborators in the United States, Italy and Spain. The material from the prospective study consisted of cDNA or gDNA derived from T cells, B-cell-depleted T cells, or PBMCs. Subjects who had been exposed to COVID-19, were actively infected with it, or had recovered from it provided the deeply sampled blood TCRbeta repertoires that made up the dataset. The repertoires were released in a freely available public database meant as a resource for research on the immune response to SARS-CoV-2. The samples were drawn from two sources: the first 160 participants of the ongoing ImmuneRACE study, and fewer than 1,500 subjects contributed by 6 global collaborators. A de-identified subject ID, COVID-19 status, age in years and sex were almost always included in the sample metadata. HLA class I and class II types, where available, came from metadata supplied by the sample provider rather than from assay-based typing. The research as a whole found: The amount of clinical and demographic metadata varied by source and participant and was provided uncurated.

The immunoSEQ Assay, a bias-controlled multiplex PCR, was used to amplify TCRbeta CDR3 regions from genomic DNA. Turning to the authors' computational methods: The number of nucleated cells in each sample was estimated by amplification of reference gene primers within the assay. To quantify the absolute abundance of each unique TCRbeta CDR3 rearrangement, sequence reads were collapsed and filtered. For each sample, productive Simpson clonality was calculated as the square root of Simpson's diversity index across productive rearrangements. TCRdb obtained this table from immuneACCESS and retained in-frame rearrangements with V and J assigned. These tables miss some clones; where compared with another copy, unresolved V genes account for less than half of the shortfall, and the remainder is unexplained. That table furnishes V, J and clone size, whereas the DNA furnished D and trimming. This sample is represented by 100,000 to 150,000 clones; under 90% of them were singletons. About 2.2% of the sample is taken by the ten largest.

In the prospective study, participants were roughly 18 to 95 years old, resided in about two dozen geographic areas of the United States, and were enrolled through a virtual design. To assign participants to cohorts, the prospective study relied on clinical history that participants themselves reported in a screening survey and a study questionnaire. In the prospective study, mobile phlebotomists collected whole blood, serum and a nasopharyngeal or oropharyngeal swab from each participant. Additional blood draws and questionnaires over an approximately 2-month period could optionally be provided by prospective study participants. Prospective study blood samples were shipped either frozen or at room temperature before DNA extraction. In the case of this clone: What this receptor recognizes is not known. Base qualities are not recorded, but no much larger clone differs from it by a single base.

The CDR3 measures 14 amino acids from cysteine to phenylalanine. The entry retains the CDR3 DNA only, 42 bases that are in frame from base 1. V loses 0 bases at its end and J loses 11 bases; junction bases beyond the gene matches: 5. The germline V gene (reference sequence) supplies CDR1 LGHDT and CDR2 YNNKEL. The sequence was collected from a man aged 35-49 years with acute COVID-19. Sequencing used PBMCs or T cells enriched from blood (not recorded which). Rearrangement joined TRBV3-1 (or the pseudogene TRBV3-2) to TRBJ2-4, with 9 middle bases fitting TRBD1. The CDR3 sequence is CASSQESGTGLQYF. Here is the DNA: TGTGCCAGCAGCCAAGAGTCTGGGACAGGGCTTCAGTACTTC.